The 23 T cell receptor beta chains listed next were all sequenced from one sample in a study of tumor-infiltrating lymphocytes in localized non-small cell lung cancer. Profiling relied on immunoSEQ multiplex PCR, and the TCRdb table lists in-frame clones only, not all of them. The table lists about 8,900 clones, 55% to 75% of them singletons. The sequenced sample was uninvolved lung tissue not adjacent to the tumor. Every receptor here comes from a human donor with non-small cell lung cancer.

The J gene is TRBJ2-1, the V gene TRBV7-6; a possible D gene is TRBD2 (5 bases). Trimming shortened V by 5 bases and J by 6 bases, and 8 bases separated the two germline ends. The CDR3 loop spans 12 amino acids. Germline-derived CDR1 and CDR2 are SGHVS and FNYEAQ. This CDR3 reads CASSRLANEQFF. The CDR3 nucleotides read TGTGCCAGCAGCCGTCTAGCCAATGAGCAGTTCTTC.

V gene TRBV5-1 combines with J gene TRBJ2-7; 7 nucleotides line up with TRBD2. The ends lost 0 bases at V and 0 bases at J; junction bases unmatched: 0. The CDR3 sequence is 14 residues long. In germline, CDR1 is SGHRS, CDR2 YFSETQ. The CDR3 reads CASSLGDYSYEQYF. The CDR3, as DNA: TGCGCCAGCAGCTTGGGGGACTACTCCTACGAGCAGTACTTC.

The J gene is TRBJ2-3, the V gene TRBV5-1, with D perhaps matching TRBD1 (6 bases). The germline V gene encodes CDR1 SGHRS and CDR2 YFSETQ. Trimming pared 8 bases from V and 2 bases from J, leaving 12 bases between. This CDR3 contains 13 residues. CDR3 amino acids: CASRQEPTDTQYF. CDR3 in DNA: TGCGCCAGTCGACAGGAGCCCACAGATACGCAGTATTTT.

This chain links TRBV21-1 with TRBJ2-7; the D call TRBD1 from the table was never checked on the DNA. TRBV21-1 is a pseudogene segment. The CDR3 sequence is 18 residues long. The CDR3 reads CASNRVGQGPFSSHEQYF. The CDR3 nucleotides are TGTGCCAGCAATCGAGTGGGACAGGGGCCCTTTAGTTCCCACGAGCAGTACTTC.

Details on this clone: The germline gene is not matched at one end of the junction; a read error may be the cause. The chain combines TRBV7-7 with TRBJ2-2; D may be TRBD1 or TRBD2 (6 bases each). Germline-derived CDR1 and CDR2 are SSHAT and FNYEAQ (reference sequence). The CDR3 is 13 amino acids. Here the CDR3 reads CASSRGTTGELFF. The DNA for the CDR3 is TGTGCTAGCAGCCGCGGGACAACCGGGGAGCTGTTTTTT.

Sample share makes this clone medium-sized (0.01 to 0.1%). The J gene is TRBJ2-1, the V gene TRBV9; D unresolved. The germline V and J ends were trimmed by 4 bases and 7 bases, with 15 bases remaining between them. The CDR3 extends over 14 amino acids. The germline CDR1 and CDR2 sequences are SGDLS and YYNGEE. In DNA, the CDR3 is TGTGCCAGCAGCTCCCTAGGGCTAGAAAATGAGCAGTTCTTC. This gives the protein CASSSLGLENEQFF.

V usage is TRBV4-1 and J usage is TRBJ2-3; D remains ambiguous. The CDR3 is 15 residues long. Germline CDR1 reads MGHRA; CDR2 reads YSYEKL. The V end lost 0 bases, the J end lost 6 bases, and 13 bases lay between the germline ends. The DNA of the CDR3 is TGCGCCAGCAGCCAAGAGGGAAGGGTAGTGGATACGCAGTATTTT. Translated, it gives CASSQEGRVVDTQYF.

This clone has just a few counts. CDR3 residues: CASSLSDRDGYTF. CDR3 nucleotide sequence: TGTGCCAGCAGTTTATCCGACAGGGATGGCTACACCTTC. The rearrangement joins TRBV28 to TRBJ1-2, with 7 bases fitting TRBD1. Germline V CDR1 and CDR2: MDHEN, SYDVKM. This CDR3 has 13 residues. After removal of 1 base from V and 6 bases from J, the junction contained 2 bases not matched to a gene.

This chain links TRBV7-2 with TRBJ2-5; a possible D gene is TRBD2 (6 bases). The V gene lost 0 bases and the J gene lost 7 bases, with 6 bases spanning the gap. CDR1 and CDR2 from the germline V gene are SGHTA and FQGNSA. The CDR3 runs to 12 residues. In DNA form, the CDR3 reads TGTGCCAGCAGCTTAGCGCGGGGGACCCAGTACTTC. This encodes CASSLARGTQYF.

This chain links TRBV27 with TRBJ2-2, with 8 bases lining up with TRBD2. Looked up from germline, CDR1 is MNHEY and CDR2 is SMNVEV (reference sequence). CDR3 length: 14 amino acids. J lost 6 bases, V lost 4 bases, and 4 bases had no gene match. The CDR3 DNA follows: TGTGCCAGCAGTTCCTACGGGGGGGCCGGGGAGCTGTTTTTT. Its translation is CASSSYGGAGELFF.

This chain uses TRBV9 with TRBJ1-2, with 7 bases fitting TRBD1. Trimming removed 4 bases from V and 8 bases from J; junction bases left unmatched: 11. The CDR3 length is 14 residues. Per germline, CDR1 SGDLS and CDR2 YYNGEE. The CDR3 sequence is CASSPRDSRSGYTF. The CDR3 DNA sequence: TGTGCCAGCAGCCCCCGGGACAGCAGAAGCGGCTACACCTTC.

This rearrangement joins TRBV19 to TRBJ2-3, with D unresolved. V was pared by 5 bases and J by 1 base, with 10 bases between. CDR3 size: 14 residues. Per germline, CDR1 LNHDA and CDR2 SQIVND (reference sequence). Here the CDR3 reads CASSQRARTDTQYF. The CDR3, as DNA: TGTGCCAGTAGTCAAAGGGCCCGCACAGATACGCAGTATTTT.

This clone has just a few counts. The chain joins TRBV10-3 to TRBJ1-2; TRBD1 agrees at 10 bases. CDR3 length equals 12 residues. The germline CDR1 and CDR2 sequences are ENHRY and SYGVKD. Germline trimming cut 11 bases from V and 8 bases from J; bases unmatched to any gene: 8. CDR3 residues: CAVKRTGGGYTF. In nucleotides, the CDR3 is TGTGCCGTTAAACGGACAGGGGGAGGCTACACCTTC.

This clone counts as medium-sized. J is TRBJ2-7 and V is TRBV19, with 11 bases fitting TRBD1. Germline CDR1 reads LNHDA; CDR2 reads SQIVND (reference sequence). The trim removed 3 bases at V and 4 bases at J, leaving 2 bases unmatched. The CDR3 consists of 14 residues. The CDR3 spells CASSMGTGGYEQYF. In DNA, the CDR3 is TGTGCCAGTAGTATGGGGACAGGGGGATACGAGCAGTACTTC.

This chain uses TRBV28 with TRBJ1-5; D is undetermined. This CDR3 comprises 12 residues. Germline assignment: CDR1 MDHEN and CDR2 SYDVKM. V gave up 5 bases and J gave up 4 bases, with 6 bases separating them. CDR3 sequence reads: CASSVINQPQHF. DNA of the CDR3: TGTGCCAGCAGTGTGATTAATCAGCCCCAGCATTTT.

The chain recombines TRBV7-6 with TRBJ1-5; D not certain. The V end was cut by 1 base, the J end by 6 bases, with 7 bases between. The germline V gene has CDR1 SGHVS and CDR2 FNYEAQ. This CDR3 region has 13 residues. The CDR3 reads CASSLGWGQPQHF. The CDR3 DNA reads TGTGCCAGCAGCTTAGGGTGGGGTCAGCCCCAGCATTTT. Supplemented by reference TRBV7-6 and TRBJ1-5, the full variable domain reads GAGVSQSPRYKVTKRGQDVALRCDPISGHVSLYWYRQALGQGPEFLTYFNYEAQQDKSGLPNDRFSAERPEGSISTLTIQRTEQRDSAMYRCASSLGWGQPQHFGDGTRLSIL.

The chain carries TRBV4-1 and TRBJ2-7; the D gene is possibly TRBD1 (6 bases). This CDR3 is 15 amino acids long. With 4 bases removed from V and 6 bases from J, the gap between germline ends came to 19 bases. CDR1 is MGHRA, CDR2 YSYEKL, per germline. As DNA, the CDR3 is TGCGCCAGCAGCCTAGATGGGACACTTCGGGCCGAGCAGTACTTC. Residues: CASSLDGTLRAEQYF.

This clone occurred once. V and J are TRBV9 and TRBJ2-1; 11 bases map to TRBD1. V shed 4 bases and J 6 bases; nucleotides not matched to a gene: 9. Germline assignment: CDR1 SGDLS and CDR2 YYNGEE. The CDR3 is 16 residues long. The CDR3 nucleotides are TGTGCCAGCAGCCCTCTGGGACAGGGGGGAACCAATGAGCAGTTCTTC. The encoded protein is CASSPLGQGGTNEQFF.

This clone was detected only once. A far bigger clonotype differs at one base, so this is likely a read error. The chain is built from TRBV5-1 and TRBJ1-4; weak D call: TRBD1 (5 bases). The CDR3 covers 14 residues. Germline CDR1 and CDR2: SGHRS and YFSETQ. V was cut by 0 bases and J by 6 bases, with 9 bases left in between. CDR3 sequence reads: CASSLGQSDEKLFF. As DNA, the CDR3 is TGCGCCAGCAGCTTGGGACAGTCGGATGAAAAACTGTTTTTT.

The sample holds a few counts of this clone. This sequence joins TRBV5-1 and TRBJ2-7, with no clear D. The V gene's germline CDR1 is SGHRS and CDR2 YFSETQ. This CDR3 is built from 13 residues. The V and J ends lost 0 bases and 2 bases respectively, with 6 bases between them. The CDR3 DNA reads TGCGCCAGCAGCTTGGACGGTGCCTACGAGCAGTACTTC. Translated: CASSLDGAYEQYF.

V usage is TRBV14 and J usage is TRBJ2-6; D is uncertain. The germline V and J ends were trimmed by 4 bases and 1 base, with 2 bases remaining between them. Germline V CDR1 and CDR2: SGHDN, FVKESK. The length of the CDR3 is 13 residues. CDR3 loop: CASSPSGANVLTF. Here the CDR3 DNA reads TGTGCCAGCAGCCCTTCTGGGGCCAACGTCCTGACTTTC.

In this sample, this clone is medium-sized. The chain combines TRBV11-3 with TRBJ2-5; the D is unclear. Germline V gene data show CDR1 as SGHNT and CDR2 as YENEEA. With 3 bases removed from V and 5 bases from J, the gap between germline ends came to 4 bases. This CDR3 is built from 11 residues. The CDR3 loop is CASSFMETQYF. In nucleotides, the CDR3 is TGTGCCAGCAGCTTTATGGAGACCCAGTACTTC. The full variable domain, its missing parts supplied by reference TRBV11-3 and TRBJ2-5, is EAGVVQSPRYKIIEKKQPVAFWCNPISGHNTLYWYLQNLGQGPELLIRYENEEAVDDSQLPKDRFSAERLKGVDSTLKIQPAELGDSAVYLCASSFMETQYFGPGTRLLVL.

The genes are TRBV4-2 and TRBJ1-3, with 12 bases aligning to TRBD1. With 3 bases clipped from V and 8 bases from J, the junction kept 8 bases outside the gene matches. The germline gives CDR1 LGHNA, CDR2 YNFKEQ. The CDR3 covers 16 residues. This chain's CDR3 is CASSQRGTGGADTIYF. The CDR3 region has the DNA TGTGCCAGCAGCCAGAGGGGGACAGGGGGCGCGGACACCATATATTTT.